This T cell receptor beta chain derives from a study of Ad26.COV2.S vaccination and SARS-CoV-2 variants. Treatment meaning: 19 received Ad26.COV2.S at low or high dose, single or two shots; about 5 received placebo; per-sample allocation not given. Day 63 after the first injection of vaccine or placebo was the sampling time. Trimming took off 0 bases at V and 2 bases at J, with 6 bases between the two ends. This CDR3 region has 14 residues. CDR1 is SGDLS and CDR2 is YYNGEE in the germline V gene. Profiled with immunoSEQ multiplex PCR; TCRdb holds only in-frame clones, not every one. The sample contains around 400,000 clones, about 83% of which appear only once.

The TCR comes from a person between 18 and 59 years old who received the Ad26.COV2.S COVID-19 vaccine or a placebo. The sample here was peripheral blood, taken in a trial of Ad26.COV2.S vaccine versus placebo. The chain couples TRBV9 to TRBJ1-3, with D unresolved. CDR3 DNA: TGTGCCAGCAGCGTAGAGGCAGCTGGAAACACCATATATTTT. Its translation is CASSVEAAGNTIYF.